This TCR beta chain was recovered during a study of control samples from healthy donors and cancer patients. This CDR3 contains 18 residues. V trimming: 1 base; J trimming: 0 bases; junction bases outside the gene matches: 8. Germline V CDR1 and CDR2: MNHEY, SMNVEV (reference sequence). Sequencing used immunoSEQ multiplex PCR; TCRdb keeps in-frame clones, though not all of them. The sample carries about 120,000 clones, 85% to 95% recorded once. The source of this sequence is a man aged 25-40 years in good health. V is TRBV27 and J is TRBJ1-4, with 7 bases that match TRBD1. Sequencing used blood. DNA for the CDR3: TGTGCCAGCAGTTTATACGGGACAGCCTTTGCAACTAATGAAAAACTGTTTTTT. As protein: CASSLYGTAFATNEKLFF.